This TCR beta chain was found in a study of shared clonotypes between healthy human individuals. About the study: Each donor contributed plates that comprised three CD4 naive, three CD4 memory, two CD8 naive and one CD8 memory.

Generated by immunoSEQ multiplex PCR, the TCRdb table keeps only in-frame clones and is missing some. Here the sample spans about a million clones, approximately 70% being singletons. Germline V CDR1 and CDR2: LNHDA, SQIVND (reference sequence). The CDR3 consists of 15 residues. Trimming took off 6 bases at V and 5 bases at J, with 16 bases between the two ends. The source is a man between 18 and 35 years old in good health. The sequenced material came from memory CD4+ T cells sorted from blood. The subset: CD45RA-negative fraction. V and J are TRBV19 and TRBJ1-4, with D tentatively TRBD1 (6 bases). In DNA form, the CDR3 reads TGTGCCAGTAGCACCCGGGGGGCTCCGAATGAAAAACTGTTTTTT. This codes for CASSTRGAPNEKLFF. Looking up the rest from reference TRBV19 and TRBJ1-4 gives the full variable domain: DGGITQSPKYLFRKEGQNVTLSCEQNLNHDAMYWYRQDPGQGLRLIYYSQIVNDFQKGDIAEGYSVSREKKESFPLTVTSAQKNPTAFYLCASSTRGAPNEKLFFGSGTQLSVL.